The clone carrying this TCR beta chain has a handful of counts. Its antigen is still unknown. The sample belongs to a study of CD8 T cells in ankylosing spondylitis. Study-level points and caveats: There was a TCR beta motif, made of eight highly homologous variants, that appeared characteristic of ankylosing spondylitis blood. Some of these motif variants have turned up before, in reports on reactive arthritis synovial fluid and blood.

V was clipped by 0 bases and J by 5 bases, with 14 bases between them. CDR3 length: 15 residues. Germline lookup yields CDR1 DFQATT and CDR2 SNEGSKA (reference sequence). TCRdb processed the 5' RACE reads anew with MiXCR; each CDR3 protein has one entry. The table includes a few hundred thousand distinct CDR3 sequences, approximately 7.3% detected once. Sequenced: blood, either unsorted or a sorted T cell fraction (not recorded which). This clonotype was sampled from a male donor with ankylosing spondylitis. V gene TRBV20-1 combines with J gene TRBJ2-1; D remains ambiguous. The CDR3 here is CSARDPHNPHNEQFF. CDR3 DNA sequence: TGCAGTGCTAGAGATCCGCATAACCCCCACAATGAGCAGTTCTTC.